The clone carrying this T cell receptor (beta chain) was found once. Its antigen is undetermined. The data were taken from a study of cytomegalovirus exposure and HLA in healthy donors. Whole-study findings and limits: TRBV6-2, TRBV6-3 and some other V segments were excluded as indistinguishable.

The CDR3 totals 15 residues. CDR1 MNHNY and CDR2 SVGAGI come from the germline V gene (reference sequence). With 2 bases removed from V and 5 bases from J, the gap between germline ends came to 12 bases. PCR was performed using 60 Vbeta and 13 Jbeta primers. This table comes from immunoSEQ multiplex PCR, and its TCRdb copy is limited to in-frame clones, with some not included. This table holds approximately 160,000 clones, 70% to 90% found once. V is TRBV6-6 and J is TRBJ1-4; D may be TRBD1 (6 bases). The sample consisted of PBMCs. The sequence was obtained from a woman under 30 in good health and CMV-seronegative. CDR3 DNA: TGTGCCAGCAGTTACACCGGGACAATGAATGAAAAACTGTTTTTT. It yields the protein CASSYTGTMNEKLFF.